The 5 T cell receptor beta chains below come from one sample, sequenced in a study of cytotoxic CD8 clonotypes in ibrutinib-treated CLL. Using immunoSEQ multiplex PCR, the repertoire was profiled, and TCRdb retains in-frame clones only, with some absent. The sample consists of 250,000 to 350,000 clones, 76% of them appearing once. The source material was PBMCs, sampled at disease progression, from a patient treated with ibrutinib. The receptors come from a human donor with chronic lymphocytic leukemia.

The chain joins TRBV7-6 to TRBJ2-3; 8 bases agree with TRBD1. Germline V gene lookup returns CDR1 SGHVS and CDR2 FNYEAQ. The CDR3 is 18 amino acids. Germline trimming cut 6 bases from V and 4 bases from J; bases unmatched to any gene: 18. The CDR3 protein is CASSYRGTQGALADTQYF. DNA of the CDR3: TGTGCCAGCAGTTACAGGGGGACGCAGGGGGCTTTGGCAGATACGCAGTATTTT.

The chain combines TRBV19 with TRBJ2-7; D is perhaps TRBD1 or TRBD2 (5 bases each). Germline V gives CDR1 LNHDA, CDR2 SQIVND (reference sequence). This CDR3 comprises 14 residues. V lost 0 bases and J lost 4, with 10 bases in between. CDR3 in amino acids: CASSIDPGRYEQYF. In DNA form, the CDR3 reads TGTGCCAGTAGTATAGATCCGGGACGTTACGAGCAGTACTTC.

The chain joins TRBV2 to TRBJ1-2, with D unresolved. The CDR3 has 14 residues. Per the germline V gene, CDR1 is SNHLY and CDR2 is FYNNEI. V dropped 7 bases and J dropped 0 bases, with 12 bases sitting between them. For the CDR3, the DNA is TGTGCCAGCAAGGGAAGAAGAGCTAACTATGGCTACACCTTC. As protein: CASKGRRANYGYTF.

The chain joins TRBV6-1 to TRBJ2-1, with 9 nucleotides matching TRBD1. Germline V gene lookup returns CDR1 MNHNS and CDR2 SASEGT. The CDR3 has 15 amino acids. V lost 2 bases and J lost 7; bases outside the gene matches: 6. As DNA, the CDR3 is TGTGCCAGCAGTGAAATCGTTGGACAGGGGAATGAGCAGTTCTTC. Protein sequence: CASSEIVGQGNEQFF.

This clone occurred once. This chain joins TRBV7-2 and TRBJ1-5; 9 bases line up with TRBD1. The V gene's germline CDR1 is SGHTA and CDR2 FQGNSA. The CDR3 has 18 residues. The J segment lost 4 bases and the V segment lost 5 bases, leaving 15 bases of the junction unmatched. CDR3: CASSLKLIRDRVNQPQHF. The CDR3 region has the DNA TGTGCCAGCAGCCTAAAACTAATCCGGGACAGGGTGAATCAGCCCCAGCATTTT.